This is a list of T cell receptor beta chains from one sample in a study of cytomegalovirus exposure and HLA in healthy donors. Profiling relied on immunoSEQ multiplex PCR, and the TCRdb table lists in-frame clones only, not all of them. In all, the sample yields 150,000 or so clones. Sequencing was performed on PBMCs. Receptors originate from a woman between 18 and 29 years old in good health and CMV-seronegative. Each CDR3 is given with its conserved first and last residue. The D gene is left open where the match is weak.

D	V	J	length	DNA	CDR3
NA	TRBV5-1	TRBJ1-1	15	TGCGCCAGCAGCCCTCAGGGGCCCGGCCACACTGAAGCTTTCTTT	CASSPQGPGHTEAFF
TRBD1	TRBV6-5	TRBJ2-3	13	TGTGCCAGCAGTAGGGGGCCGGCAGATACGCAGTATTTT	CASSRGPADTQYF
TRBD1	TRBV28	TRBJ1-2	16	TGTGCCAGCCTACCCCTCTTAAGGGGACAGAACTATGGCTACACCTTC	CASLPLLRGQNYGYTF
NA	TRBV7-9	TRBJ2-7	14	TGTGCCAGCAGCTTAGGCGGGAACTCTAGAGAGCAGTACTTC	CASSLGGNSREQYF
TRBD2	TRBV29-1	TRBJ2-7	12	TGCAGCGTTGTGGGGGGGTCCTACGAGCAGTACTTC	CSVVGGSYEQYF
NA	TRBV30	TRBJ1-1	15	TGTGCCTGGAGTGTACGGGGGGGTATGAACACTGAAGCTTTCTTT	CAWSVRGGMNTEAFF
NA	TRBV7-9	TRBJ2-3	14	TGTGCCAGCAGCTTCGAGGGGGGCACAGATACGCAGTATTTT	CASSFEGGTDTQYF
NA	TRBV25-1	TRBJ2-4	16	TGTGCCAGCAGTAATGGAGGGAGTGTAGCCAAAAACATTCAGTACTTC	CASSNGGSVAKNIQYF
NA	TRBV5-1	TRBJ1-2	15	TGCGCCAGCAGCCTGTCAGGGGCCCTGCTTTATGGCTACACCTTC	CASSLSGALLYGYTF
TRBD1	TRBV18	TRBJ2-1	15	TGTGCCAGCTCACCCCAGGGACAGGGGGGGAATGAGCAGTTCTTC	CASSPQGQGGNEQFF
NA	TRBV7-7	TRBJ2-2	16	TGTGCTAGCAGCTTAGAACGCGGATCGAACACCGGGGAGCTGTTTTTT	CASSLERGSNTGELFF
NA	TRBV28	TRBJ1-1	15	TGTGCCAGCAGCCCGGACTTCTCGTTCAACGCTGAAGCTTTCTTT	CASSPDFSFNAEAFF
TRBD2	TRBV27	TRBJ2-7	17	TGTGCCAGCAGTCCCTCCGGGACTAGCGGTTTAGGCTCCGAGCAGTACTTC	CASSPSGTSGLGSEQYF
TRBD1	TRBV19	TRBJ2-7	13	TGTGCCAGTAAGGGGGACAGGGGCTACGAGCAGTACTTC	CASKGDRGYEQYF
NA	TRBV30	TRBJ1-1	13	TGTGCCTGGAGTGTACGGGGGACCCCTGAAGCTTTCTTT	CAWSVRGTPEAFF
TRBD1	TRBV2	TRBJ1-2	13	TGTGCCAGCAGACGGGAACAGGGGGTAGGCTACACCTTC	CASRREQGVGYTF
TRBD1	TRBV28	TRBJ2-7	15	TGTGCCAGCAGCGAACCGGGACAGGGAGTTTACGAGCAGTACTTC	CASSEPGQGVYEQYF
TRBD2	TRBV30	TRBJ2-5	12	TGTGCCTGGCAGCGGGGACAAGAGACCCAGTACTTC	CAWQRGQETQYF
TRBD1	TRBV19	TRBJ2-2	17	TGTGTCAGTAGTACCCCCAAGCCTGACAGGGGGCCCGGGGAGCTGTTTTTT	CVSSTPKPDRGPGELFF
NA	TRBV9	TRBJ2-3	15	TGTGCCAGCAGCCCCCTTCCCGGAGGAACAGATACGCAGTATTTT	CASSPLPGGTDTQYF
NA	TRBV5-5	TRBJ2-3	15	TGCGCCAGCAGCCAAGGAGTTGTACGCACAGATACGCAGTATTTT	CASSQGVVRTDTQYF
TRBD2	TRBV25-1	TRBJ2-6	17	TGTGCCAGCAGTTTCTCTAGCGGGAGGAATGGGGCCAACGTCCTGACTTTC	CASSFSSGRNGANVLTF
TRBD2	TRBV7-9	TRBJ2-3	14	TGTGCCAGCAGCGCAGCGGGAGTGTCAGATACGCAGTATTTT	CASSAAGVSDTQYF
TRBD2	TRBV6-1	TRBJ2-1	14	TGTGCCAGCAGTGTCGGGACTAAAAACAATGAGCAGTTCTTC	CASSVGTKNNEQFF
NA	TRBV4-1	TRBJ1-3	16	TGCGCCAGCAGCCAAGATGATGGGGGCCCTTGGAACACCATATATTTT	CASSQDDGGPWNTIYF
TRBD2	TRBV7-3	TRBJ2-3	15	TGTGCCAGCAGCTTAGGGGCGGGAGGGACAGATACGCAGTATTTT	CASSLGAGGTDTQYF
NA	TRBV4-1	TRBJ2-7	12	TGCGCCAGCAGCCAAGATCGAGGGGAGCAGTACTTC	CASSQDRGEQYF
NA	TRBV28	TRBJ2-6	14	TGTGCCAGCAGTTCCCTCCAGGGGGCCAACGTCCTGACTTTC	CASSSLQGANVLTF
NA	TRBV5-1	TRBJ2-3	14	TGCGCCAGCAGCTTGGTTCTAGAGGGAGATACGCAGTATTTT	CASSLVLEGDTQYF
NA	TRBV27	TRBJ1-4	14	TGTGCCAGCAGTTGGCAAGGGGCAGGGGAAAAACTGTTTTTT	CASSWQGAGEKLFF
TRBD2	TRBV5-4	TRBJ2-2	16	TGTGCCAGCAGCCCCTTGGCGGGAGGCAACACCGGGGAGCTGTTTTTT	CASSPLAGGNTGELFF
TRBD1	TRBV27	TRBJ1-1	17	TGTGCCAGCAGTGCGTCCACCGGGACAGGGATGAACACTGAAGCTTTCTTT	CASSASTGTGMNTEAFF
NA	TRBV7-8	TRBJ1-1	13	TGTGCCAGCAGCTTAGGACAGAACACTGAAGCTTTCTTT	CASSLGQNTEAFF
NA	TRBV9	TRBJ2-5	14	TGTGCCAGCAGCGCGCCGGGAGACCAAGAGACCCAGTACTTC	CASSAPGDQETQYF
NA	TRBV5-5	TRBJ2-1	16	TGTGCCAGCAGCTTGGGGCCCCGACTAGGATACAATGAGCAGTTCTTC	CASSLGPRLGYNEQFF
TRBD1	TRBV5-4	TRBJ1-2	15	TGTGCCAGCAGCCCAAGCCTGGGACAGGACTATGGCTACACCTTC	CASSPSLGQDYGYTF
NA	TRBV25-1	TRBJ1-4	14	TGTGCCAGCAGTGAATCAGGGCTCAATGAAAAACTGTTTTTT	CASSESGLNEKLFF
TRBD1	TRBV10-3	TRBJ2-7	16	TGTGCCATCAGTGGAGCCGGGACAGGGAGGGCCTACGAGCAGTACTTC	CAISGAGTGRAYEQYF
NA	TRBV6-4	TRBJ1-4	15	TGTGCCAGTGACTCGGTTGGAGCAACTAATGAAAAACTGTTTTTT	CASDSVGATNEKLFF
TRBD1	TRBV5-4	TRBJ1-2	16	TGTGCCAGCAGCTTTGGACAGGGGCGGCTAAACTATGGCTACACCTTC	CASSFGQGRLNYGYTF
NA	TRBV9	TRBJ1-2	13	TGTGCCAGCAGCGTAGCTAACCATTATGGCTACACCTTC	CASSVANHYGYTF